The 25 T cell receptor beta chains below all came from one sample that was sequenced in a study of CD8+CD57+ T cells in acquired aplastic anemia. Patients picked for sequencing had shown CD8+CD57+ cell expansion detected by flow cytometry. TCR beta VDJ combinations and CDR3 sequences were profiled from genomic DNA. Each CDR3 protein gets one entry after TCRdb re-called the reads with MiXCR. The sample carries under 200,000 distinct CDR3 sequences, around 45% recorded once. The sample comprised sorted CD4+, CD8+, or CD8+CD57+ T cells (not recorded which) from PBMCs. The receptors here all came from a human donor with aplastic anemia.

This clonotype was detected ten times or more. V and J are TRBV29-1 and TRBJ2-1, with 12 bases fitting TRBD2. The V segment lost 7 bases and the J segment 6 bases; nucleotides outside the gene matches: 4. The CDR3 loop spans 13 amino acids. The germline CDR1 and CDR2 sequences are SQVTM and ANQGSEA. CDR3 in DNA: TGCAGCGCCTCGGGACTAGCGGGCAATGAGCAGTTCTTC. This gives the protein CSASGLAGNEQFF.

This clonotype was seen at least ten times. The chain recombines TRBV20-1 with TRBJ2-2; 8 bases align to TRBD2. The V gene's germline CDR1 is DFQATT and CDR2 SNEGSKA (reference sequence). V was pared by 5 bases and J by 4 bases, with 6 bases of the junction left unmatched. CDR3 length equals 14 residues. The CDR3 reads CSAAGLEGTGELFF. The DNA for the CDR3 is TGCAGTGCTGCGGGACTAGAGGGCACCGGGGAGCTGTTTTTT.

This clonotype was found once. The chain combines TRBV10-1 with TRBJ2-1; TRBD2 might be the D (6 bases). V lost 4 bases and J lost 4, with 11 bases in between. The germline V gene has CDR1 WNHNN and CDR2 SYGVQD (reference sequence). The CDR3 is 14 amino acids. For the CDR3, the DNA is TGCGCCAGCAGTGGGGGCGGGAAGTACAATGAGCAGTTCTTC. Encoded protein: CASSGGGKYNEQFF.

This rearrangement joins TRBV15 to TRBJ2-7; TRBD1 aligns across 7 bases. CDR3 length: 14 amino acids. J gave up 2 bases and V 5 bases, and 6 bases lay outside the gene matches. Germline-derived CDR1 and CDR2 are LNHNV and YYDKDF (reference sequence). CDR3 nucleotides: TGTGCCACCAGCTGGGACAGCCCTCCCTACGAGCAGTACTTC. This encodes CATSWDSPPYEQYF. Full variable domain (missing parts from reference TRBV15 and TRBJ2-7): DAMVIQNPRYQVTQFGKPVTLSCSQTLNHNVMYWYQQKSSQAPKLLFHYYDKDFNNEADTPDNFQSRRPNTSFCFLDIRSPGLGDTAMYLCATSWDSPPYEQYFGPGTRLTVT.

At least ten counts were recorded for this clonotype. The rearrangement joins TRBV19 to TRBJ2-1; 8 nucleotides line up with TRBD1. Trimming removed 7 bases from V and 6 bases from J; junction bases left unmatched: 11. Germline lookup yields CDR1 LNHDA and CDR2 SQIVND (reference sequence). The CDR3 totals 15 residues. The CDR3 reads CASIPDRGRVNEQFF. The CDR3 DNA reads as TGTGCCAGTATTCCTGACAGGGGAAGAGTCAATGAGCAGTTCTTC. Variable domain in full (rest from reference TRBV19 and TRBJ2-1): DGGITQSPKYLFRKEGQNVTLSCEQNLNHDAMYWYRQDPGQGLRLIYYSQIVNDFQKGDIAEGYSVSREKKESFPLTVTSAQKNPTAFYLCASIPDRGRVNEQFFGPGTRLTVL.

The sample holds a few counts of this clonotype. The J gene is TRBJ2-1, the V gene TRBV29-1; 7 bases align to TRBD2. Germline CDR1 is SQVTM and CDR2 is ANQGSEA. This CDR3 has 12 residues. Trimming at V came to 7 bases and at J to 6 bases, leaving 6 bases not matched to a gene. The CDR3 DNA follows: TGCAGCGCCGAGCGGGGCCTCAATGAGCAGTTCTTC. This translates into CSAERGLNEQFF.

This clonotype was seen many times. The chain carries TRBV20-1 and TRBJ2-5; no clear D. The V gene lost 6 bases and the J gene lost 5 bases, with 16 bases spanning the gap. Germline V lookup: CDR1 DFQATT, CDR2 SNEGSKA (reference sequence). There are 13 residues in the CDR3. The CDR3 loop reads CSARVGIGETQYF. The CDR3 DNA follows: TGCAGTGCCCGCGTCGGCATTGGGGAGACCCAGTACTTC.

The V and J genes are TRBV11-2 and TRBJ1-6; D might be TRBD1 (5 bases). The germline V gene encodes CDR1 SGHAT and CDR2 FQNNGV. The CDR3 is 15 residues long. Deletions cut 1 base from V and 8 bases from J, with 12 bases between. The CDR3 is CASSLVAGFDSPLHF. Written as DNA, the CDR3 is TGTGCCAGCAGCTTAGTGGCAGGGTTCGATTCACCCCTCCACTTT.

The chain links TRBV29-1 to TRBJ2-3; D is unresolved. V was cut by 8 bases and J by 4 bases, with 10 bases left in between. The CDR3 is made up of 11 amino acids. Germline V gene sequence: CDR1 SQVTM, CDR2 ANQGSEA. In DNA form, the CDR3 reads TGCAGCCTTAGAAGGGCAGATACGCAGTATTTT. Translating it yields CSLRRADTQYF.

V usage is TRBV7-3 and J usage is TRBJ2-5; a possible D gene is TRBD2 (7 bases). The germline V gene encodes CDR1 SGHTA and CDR2 FQGTGA. V lost 4 bases and J 3 bases, leaving 18 bases between the germline ends. This CDR3 region has 16 residues. The CDR3 nucleotides are TGTGCCAGCAGCTCTCGAGGGGCGGGGGCCGAAGAGACCCAGTACTTC. Protein sequence: CASSSRGAGAEETQYF.

About this clonotype itself: Germline is not matched at one junction end, which may reflect a read error. The rearrangement links TRBV20-1 to TRBJ2-1, with 11 bases lining up with TRBD2. Germline V lookup: CDR1 DFQATT, CDR2 SNEGSKA (reference sequence). CDR3 length: 15 residues. CDR3 bases: TGCAGTGCTAGGATTAGCGGGAGGGGGGTAGATGAGCAGCTCTTC. Its protein is CSARISGRGVDEQLF.

The sample holds one count of this clonotype. Mismatch with germline at one junction end may stem from a read error. The genes are TRBV6-1 and TRBJ1-4; 9 bases fit TRBD1. CDR1 is MNHNS and CDR2 is SASEGT in the germline V gene. The CDR3 is made up of 15 amino acids. DNA of the CDR3: TGTGCCAGCAGTCCGGTGGGACAGGGAGATGAAAAACTGCTTTTT. Protein: CASSPVGQGDEKLLF.

V is TRBV15 and J is TRBJ1-6; D gene ambiguous. This CDR3 spans 17 amino acids. Germline CDR1 LNHNV, CDR2 YYDKDF (reference sequence). Trimming pared 1 base from V and 10 bases from J, leaving 20 bases between. This chain's CDR3 is CATSRVEVYVRGSPLHF. The CDR3 nucleotides read TGTGCCACCAGCAGAGTTGAGGTTTACGTCCGTGGGTCACCCCTCCACTTT.

This chain connects TRBV15 to TRBJ2-1, with TRBD2 matching 8 bases. V lost 3 bases, J lost 4 bases, and 5 bases stayed unmatched. This CDR3 region has 15 residues. Germline V gene lookup returns CDR1 LNHNV and CDR2 YYDKDF (reference sequence). Here the CDR3 DNA reads TGTGCCACCAGCAGTGAAGCGGGAGAGTACAATGAGCAGTTCTTC. It codes for CATSSEAGEYNEQFF.

This chain uses TRBV18 with TRBJ2-2; 12 bases agree with TRBD2. Germline V CDR1 and CDR2: KGHSH, LQKENI. The V gene end was trimmed by 2 bases and the J gene end by 1 base; junction bases not matched to a gene: 8. This CDR3 comprises 19 residues. For the CDR3, the DNA is TGTGCCAGCTCACCAGCCTCTAGCGGGAGGGCGATGAACACCGGGGAGCTGTTTTTT. Translated: CASSPASSGRAMNTGELFF.

The chain employs TRBV24-1 and TRBJ2-1; 11 bases agree with TRBD2. This CDR3 comprises 15 residues. Germline CDR1 is KGHDR and CDR2 is SFDVKD. V lost 9 bases, J lost 6 bases, and 9 bases stayed unmatched. CDR3 sequence reads: CATPPRLAGGNEQFF. CDR3 DNA: TGTGCCACCCCCCCGAGGCTAGCGGGAGGCAATGAGCAGTTCTTC.

This clonotype showed up just a few times. The chain employs TRBV12-3 or TRBV12-4 and TRBJ2-1, with TRBD2 matching over 11 bases. J lost 2 bases, V lost 6 bases, and 3 bases had no gene match. The CDR3 extends over 15 amino acids. DNA for the CDR3: TGTGCCAGCAGGGTAGCGGGAGGGACCTACAATGAGCAGTTCTTC. The encoded protein is CASRVAGGTYNEQFF.

This clonotype was picked up many times. The chain has TRBV5-1 and TRBJ1-4, with D hard to call. Trimming shortened V by 1 base and J by 5 bases, and 12 bases separated the two germline ends. Germline-derived CDR1 and CDR2 are SGHRS and YFSETQ. CDR3 length: 15 amino acids. CDR3 bases: TGCGCCAGCAGCTTGAGGCAGCAAGCAAATGAAAAACTGTTTTTT. Translated, it gives CASSLRQQANEKLFF.

The genes are TRBV29-1 and TRBJ2-1; D gene uncertain. The CDR3 spans 13 residues. Per the germline V gene, CDR1 is SQVTM and CDR2 is ANQGSEA. Trimming took 6 bases from V and 8 from J, leaving 17 bases between them. The CDR3 nucleotides read TGCAGCGTAGGCCAAACAGTCATACATGAGCAGTTCTTC. Translation gives CSVGQTVIHEQFF.

This clonotype occurred many times. The V gene is TRBV19, the J gene TRBJ2-7, with D possibly matching TRBD2 (5 bases). Germline CDR1 and CDR2: LNHDA and SQIVND (reference sequence). The CDR3 is 13 residues long. Trimming pared 3 bases from V and 3 bases from J, leaving 9 bases between. For the CDR3, the DNA is TGTGCCAGTAGTATTGGGAGCAACTACGAGCAGTACTTC. It translates to CASSIGSNYEQYF.

This chain links TRBV20-1 with TRBJ1-2, with 7 nucleotides matching TRBD1. The CDR3 consists of 15 residues. J was trimmed by 7 bases and V by 0 bases; bases with no gene match: 11. The germline gives CDR1 DFQATT, CDR2 SNEGSKA (reference sequence). CDR3 coding DNA: TGCAGTGCTAGAGATCAGGGTCCCAGGGGGATTGGCTACACCTTC. Translated: CSARDQGPRGIGYTF.

The chain carries TRBV19 and TRBJ2-5; D might be TRBD1 (5 bases). Trimming left V 3 bases short and J 5 bases short, with 10 bases between. The germline V gene has CDR1 LNHDA and CDR2 SQIVND (reference sequence). This CDR3 is built from 13 residues. The CDR3 reads CASSIFQGETQYF. The CDR3, as DNA: TGTGCCAGTAGTATCTTCCAGGGTGAGACCCAGTACTTC.

The V call is TRBV25-1, the J call TRBJ2-1, with no clear D. Germline CDR1 is MGHDK and CDR2 is SYGVNS. Trimming took 5 bases from V and 2 from J, leaving 7 bases between them. The CDR3 loop spans 13 amino acids. The CDR3 DNA reads as TGTGCCAGCAGTTTGGCGACCTACAATGAGCAGTTCTTC. Protein: CASSLATYNEQFF. Combining the CDR3 with reference TRBV25-1 and TRBJ2-1 gives the whole variable domain EADIYQTPRYLVIGTGKKITLECSQTMGHDKMYWYQQDPGMELHLIHYSYGVNSTEKGDLSSESTVSRIRTEHFPLTLESARPSHTSQYLCASSLATYNEQFFGPGTRLTVL.

CDR3 coding DNA: TGCAGCGCAATTACAGGACTTACCACAAACACCGGGGAGCTGTTTTTT. Its translation: CSAITGLTTNTGELFF. This chain links TRBV29-1 with TRBJ2-2; D may correspond to TRBD1 or TRBD2 (5 bases each). V was cut by 7 bases and J by 2 bases, with 20 bases left in between. Germline CDR1 reads SQVTM; CDR2 reads ANQGSEA. This CDR3 is 16 amino acids long.

There are many counts of this clonotype. This chain uses TRBV29-1 with TRBJ1-2; 7 bases agree with TRBD1. V lost 7 bases to trimming and J lost 4 bases; unmatched junction nucleotides: 18. Germline CDR1 reads SQVTM; CDR2 reads ANQGSEA. The CDR3 runs to 16 residues. The CDR3: CSAITRQGRGIYGYTF. As DNA, the CDR3 is TGCAGCGCTATAACCCGACAGGGTAGGGGAATCTATGGCTACACCTTC.